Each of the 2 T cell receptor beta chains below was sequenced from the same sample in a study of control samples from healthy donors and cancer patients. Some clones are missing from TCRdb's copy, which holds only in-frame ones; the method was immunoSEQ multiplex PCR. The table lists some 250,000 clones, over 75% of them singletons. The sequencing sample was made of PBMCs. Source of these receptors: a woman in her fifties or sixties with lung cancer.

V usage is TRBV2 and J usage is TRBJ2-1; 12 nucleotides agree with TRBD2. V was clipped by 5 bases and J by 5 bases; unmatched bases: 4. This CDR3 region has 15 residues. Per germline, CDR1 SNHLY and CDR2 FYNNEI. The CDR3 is CASSKRTSGNNEQFF. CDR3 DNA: TGTGCCAGCAGTAAAAGGACTAGCGGGAACAATGAGCAGTTCTTC.

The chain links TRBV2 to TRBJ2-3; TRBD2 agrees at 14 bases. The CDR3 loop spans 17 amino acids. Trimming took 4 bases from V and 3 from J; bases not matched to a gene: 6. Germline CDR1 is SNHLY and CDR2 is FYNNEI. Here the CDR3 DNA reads TGTGCCAGCAGTGGACTAGCGGGAGGGCGGAGTACAGATACGCAGTATTTT. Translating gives CASSGLAGGRSTDTQYF.